The source of this TCR beta chain is a study of CD8+CD57+ T cells in acquired aplastic anemia. For CDR3 and TCR beta VDJ profiling, genomic DNA was the template used. One entry per CDR3 protein results from TCRdb running MiXCR on the reads. The repertoire holds more than 250,000 distinct CDR3 sequences, with less than 85% as singletons. The CDR3 spans 15 residues, counting both ends. The V gene's germline CDR1 is SEHNR and CDR2 FQNEAQ (reference sequence). CD8+CD57+ cell expansion had been shown by flow cytometry in patients chosen for sequencing. At the time of blood sampling, patients had not yet received any therapy. This clonotype was detected a few times. The DNA is omitted, as the CDR3 cannot be located on it reliably, and the CDR3 follows TCRdb's listing.

This chain links TRBV7-9 with TRBJ1-1. Specimen: sorted CD4+, CD8+, or CD8+CD57+ T cells (not recorded which) from PBMCs. This TCR came from a human donor with aplastic anemia. The CDR3 region is CASSLKNPEQYFGFF.